This entry concerns a single TCR beta chain. The antigen remains unidentified. MiXCR, run by TCRdb on the reads, gives a single entry per CDR3 protein. The sample shows about 740,000 distinct CDR3 sequences, about 33% of them seen only once. The sample originates from a study of T cell repertoires in cytomegalovirus infection. Whole-study context: Selected CMV epitopes included recently identified HLA-C-restricted ones as well as well-studied HLA-B-restricted ones. CMV infection together with matching HLA type was indicated by public TCR beta signatures. Study conclusions and caveats: In two of eight donors, the top clonotype was HLA-C-restricted CMV-specific. Summed public TCR beta family frequency identified CMV carriers bearing the relevant HLA.

This CDR3 has 13 amino acids. CDR1 and CDR2 from the germline V gene are SGHAT and FQNNGV. With V trimmed by 4 bases and J by 11 bases, 6 bases remained unmatched. This sample comprised cultured PBMCs, obtained from culture after CMV antigen stimulation. The clonotype was recovered from a human donor in good health (CMV status not recorded). Some clones in this sample may be carry-over from other donors' samples. The rearrangement uses TRBV11-2 and TRBJ2-2, with TRBD1 matching over 8 bases. CDR3 region: CASSSIRGLELFF. In DNA, the CDR3 is TGTGCCAGCAGCTCCATCAGGGGGCTTGAGCTGTTTTTT. Full variable domain (missing parts from reference TRBV11-2 and TRBJ2-2): EAGVAQSPRYKIIEKRQSVAFWCNPISGHATLYWYQQILGQGPKLLIQFQNNGVVDDSQLPKDRFSAERLKGVDSTLKIQPAKLEDSAVYLCASSSIRGLELFFGEGSRLTVL.